The 23 T cell receptor beta chains listed next were all sequenced from one sample in a study of identical twins. Via MiXCR, TCRdb re-called the 5' RACE reads, giving one row per CDR3 protein. The sample consists of under 800,000 distinct CDR3 sequences, 21% of them appearing once. These data also formed part of another study, on T cells expressing NK-cell markers.

Sequenced input: PBMCs. These receptors were taken from a woman between 18 and 30 years old in good health.

The CDR3 DNA is TGTGCCAGCTCACCCCGGGGCGCGGGTGAAAAACTGTTTTTT. The encoded protein is CASSPRGAGEKLFF. This chain connects TRBV18 to TRBJ1-4; weak D call: TRBD1 (5 bases). Per the germline V gene, CDR1 is KGHSH and CDR2 is LQKENI. With 3 bases removed from V and 7 bases from J, the gap between germline ends came to 12 bases. The CDR3 sequence is 14 residues long.

This clonotype was recorded many times. The chain has TRBV12-3 or TRBV12-4 and TRBJ2-5, with TRBD2 identical over 12 bases. CDR3 length: 15 residues. V was pared by 3 bases and J by 5 bases, with 4 bases of the junction left unmatched. The CDR3 sequence is CASSLTSGGGETQYF. Here the CDR3 DNA reads TGTGCCAGCAGTTTGACTAGCGGGGGAGGGGAGACCCAGTACTTC.

This clonotype turned up a few times. The rearrangement links TRBV29-1 to TRBJ1-2; 9 bases agree with TRBD1. The CDR3 consists of 14 residues. V lost 4 bases, J lost 1 base, and 4 bases stayed unmatched. Germline V gene data show CDR1 as SQVTM and CDR2 as ANQGSEA. The CDR3 bases are TGCAGCGTTGGCGGGACAGGGCTTAACTATGGCTACACCTTC. Its translation is CSVGGTGLNYGYTF.

This rearrangement joins TRBV4-3 to TRBJ2-1; tentatively, D is TRBD2 (5 bases). The CDR3 has 15 residues. The germline CDR1 and CDR2 sequences are LGHNA and YSLEER. The V end lost 2 bases, the J end lost 0 bases, and 8 bases lay between the germline ends. In DNA form, the CDR3 reads TGCGCCAGCAGCCAATTTGCGGGCTCCTACAATGAGCAGTTCTTC. Translating it yields CASSQFAGSYNEQFF.

The J gene is TRBJ2-1, the V gene TRBV7-9; 7 nucleotides agree with TRBD1. CDR1 SEHNR and CDR2 FQNEAQ come from the germline V gene (reference sequence). The CDR3 is made up of 13 amino acids. Trimming at V came to 3 bases and at J to 8 bases, leaving 4 bases not matched to a gene. DNA for the CDR3: TGTGCCAGCAGCTTTTACAGGGGCGATGAGCAGTTCTTC. Its protein product is CASSFYRGDEQFF. Supplemented by reference TRBV7-9 and TRBJ2-1, the full variable domain reads DTGVSQNPRHKITKRGQNVTFRCDPISEHNRLYWYRQTLGQGPEFLTYFQNEAQLEKSRLLSDRFSAERPKGSFSTLEIQRTEQGDSAMYLCASSFYRGDEQFFGPGTRLTVL.

The chain is built from TRBV27 and TRBJ1-1; TRBD1 aligns across 9 bases. CDR3 length equals 18 residues. With 5 bases clipped from V and 0 bases from J, the junction kept 13 bases outside the gene matches. CDR1 is MNHEY, CDR2 SMNVEV, per germline (reference sequence). The CDR3, as DNA: TGTGCCAGCAGTAGGGTCCGGGACAGGGCTTCCATGAACACTGAAGCTTTCTTT. It translates to CASSRVRDRASMNTEAFF.

The chain couples TRBV6-5 to TRBJ2-3; 7 bases match TRBD1. Per the germline V gene, CDR1 is MNHEY and CDR2 is SVGAGI. CDR3 length: 17 residues. The V gene end was trimmed by 0 bases and the J gene end by 4 bases; junction bases not matched to a gene: 10. Written as DNA, the CDR3 is TGTGCCAGCAGTTACTCAGTGAGGGGGCGCCCCCCAGATACGCAGTATTTT. It specifies CASSYSVRGRPPDTQYF.

J is TRBJ2-7 and V is TRBV4-1; possibly TRBD1 for D (6 bases). In germline, CDR1 is MGHRA, CDR2 YSYEKL. This CDR3 is built from 15 residues. Deletions cut 3 bases from V and 3 bases from J, with 15 bases between. The CDR3 reads CASSQLDSSDYEQYF. The CDR3 DNA is TGCGCCAGCAGCCAGTTGGACAGCTCTGACTACGAGCAGTACTTC.

This clonotype was found many times. This chain links TRBV4-2 with TRBJ2-2; possibly TRBD1 or TRBD2 for D (5 bases each). V lost 1 base to trimming and J lost 7 bases, with 13 bases between them. Per the germline V gene, CDR1 is LGHNA and CDR2 is YNFKEQ. CDR3 length: 15 amino acids. The CDR3 bases are TGTGCCAGCAGCCAAGGGGATACTAGGGGCGGGGAGCTGTTTTTT. This encodes CASSQGDTRGGELFF.

This clonotype has just a few counts. V is TRBV5-1 and J is TRBJ2-3, with D perhaps matching TRBD1 (5 bases). V lost 0 bases, J lost 13 bases, and 9 bases lay in between. Germline CDR1 reads SGHRS; CDR2 reads YFSETQ. This CDR3 comprises 11 residues. The CDR3 coding sequence is TGCGCCAGCAGCTTGGAACAGGAAAAGTATTTT. This codes for CASSLEQEKYF.

This clonotype was counted between two and nine times. The rearrangement uses TRBV5-1 and TRBJ2-3; a possible D gene is TRBD1 (5 bases). Germline CDR1 is SGHRS and CDR2 is YFSETQ. The length of the CDR3 is 14 residues. Trimming pared 2 bases from V and 2 bases from J, leaving 9 bases between. DNA for the CDR3: TGCGCCAGCAGCTTAGGGGATCACACAGATACGCAGTATTTT. It specifies CASSLGDHTDTQYF.

In the case of this clonotype: With a much larger clone just one base away, this may be a read error. V is TRBV7-2 and J is TRBJ2-5; 9 bases are a match to TRBD2. CDR1 and CDR2 from the germline V gene are SGHTA and FQGNSA. The J segment lost 4 bases and the V segment lost 1 base, leaving 1 base of the junction unmatched. The CDR3 length is 14 residues. DNA for the CDR3: TGTGCCAGCAGCTTAGAACTAGCGGGAGAGACCCAGTACTTC. This encodes CASSLELAGETQYF.

The chain recombines TRBV20-1 with TRBJ1-1, with unresolved D. CDR1 is DFQATT and CDR2 is SNEGSKA in the germline V gene (reference sequence). The CDR3 is 11 residues long. With 8 bases removed from V and 1 base from J, the gap between germline ends came to 8 bases. The chain's CDR3 is CSLGTNTEAFF. The CDR3 DNA reads as TGCAGTCTTGGAACGAACACTGAAGCTTTCTTT.

Of note for this clonotype: One end of the junction does not line up with germline, which may come from a read error. V and J are TRBV5-5 and TRBJ2-4, with D tentatively TRBD2 (6 bases). Per the germline V gene, CDR1 is SGHKS and CDR2 is YYEKEE (reference sequence). The CDR3 extends over 14 amino acids. The CDR3 loop is CAGSPMEGWDIQYF. Here the CDR3 DNA reads TGTGCCGGCAGCCCTATGGAGGGGTGGGACATTCAGTACTTC.

A few counts support this clonotype. The V gene is TRBV12-3 or TRBV12-4, the J gene TRBJ1-2; D gene unclear. CDR3 length equals 11 residues. V lost 7 bases and J lost 6, with 9 bases in between. Here the CDR3 reads CASTLSHGYTF. The CDR3 DNA is TGTGCCAGCACCCTGTCGCATGGCTACACCTTC.

The sample holds many counts of this clonotype. This chain uses TRBV10-3 with TRBJ2-7, with 7 nucleotides matching TRBD2. The V and J ends lost 0 bases and 12 bases, in that order; junction bases with no gene match: 8. Germline V gives CDR1 ENHRY, CDR2 SYGVKD. This CDR3 comprises 13 residues. The CDR3 DNA is TGTGCCATCAGTGAGTCGTGGGAGGGGAGCATGTACTTC. Translating it yields CAISESWEGSMYF.

This clonotype was seen a handful of times. V gene TRBV2 combines with J gene TRBJ2-5; unclear D gene. The CDR3 consists of 8 residues. V lost 7 bases to trimming and J lost 6 bases, with 0 bases between them. Germline V gene data show CDR1 as SNHLY and CDR2 as FYNNEI. The CDR3 protein is CASKTQYF. Written as DNA, the CDR3 is TGTGCCAGCAAGACCCAGTACTTC.

The V and J genes are TRBV20-1 and TRBJ2-5; D not certain. With 2 bases removed from V and 4 bases from J, the gap between germline ends came to 23 bases. Per the germline V gene, CDR1 is DFQATT and CDR2 is SNEGSKA (reference sequence). This CDR3 contains 17 residues. The CDR3 bases are TGCAGTGCTAGATCTCCCCCGGTTGCTAGATTGCGAGAGACCCAGTACTTC. Amino acid sequence: CSARSPPVARLRETQYF.

This clonotype has a handful of counts. The V gene is TRBV29-1, the J gene TRBJ2-5; 7 nucleotides agree with TRBD1. Germline lookup yields CDR1 SQVTM and CDR2 ANQGSEA. The J segment lost 4 bases and the V segment lost 7 bases, leaving 6 bases of the junction unmatched. This CDR3 is 12 amino acids long. In nucleotides, the CDR3 is TGCAGCGGCCGACAGGGAACAGAGACCCAGTACTTC. This sequence encodes CSGRQGTETQYF.

This clonotype has ten or more counts. The chain uses TRBV10-3 and TRBJ2-5; 10 bases match TRBD2. The germline V gene has CDR1 ENHRY and CDR2 SYGVKD. V trimming: 10 bases; J trimming: 5 bases; junction bases outside the gene matches: 10. This CDR3 contains 14 residues. CDR3 in DNA: TGTGCCACGAACGAGCGGGAGGGCCGTGAGACCCAGTACTTC. Protein product: CATNEREGRETQYF.

J is TRBJ1-1 and V is TRBV20-1, with a weak D call TRBD1 (5 bases). There are 15 residues in the CDR3. Trimming took off 0 bases at V and 1 base at J, with 12 bases between the two ends. Germline CDR1 and CDR2: DFQATT and SNEGSKA (reference sequence). CDR3 loop: CSARDRRQGNTEAFF. The CDR3, as DNA: TGCAGTGCTAGAGATAGACGGCAGGGGAACACTGAAGCTTTCTTT.

This clonotype was seen a single time. A read error may account for a junction end that differs from germline. The V call is TRBV6-5, the J call TRBJ1-2; a weak D match, TRBD1 (6 bases). The CDR3 totals 14 residues. Germline CDR1 and CDR2: MNHEY and SVGAGI. CDR3 amino acids: CDSSYAHRDRGYTF. The CDR3 DNA follows: TGTGACAGCAGTTACGCCCACAGGGATCGCGGCTACACCTTC.

This clonotype was detected only a few times. DNA for the CDR3: TGTGCCAGCAGCGTACTGGGCCAGGAAGCTTTCTTT. Translating gives CASSVLGQEAFF. This rearrangement joins TRBV9 to TRBJ1-1; D unresolved. Between the trimmed V and J ends, which lost 1 base and 8 bases, there was a span of 9 bases. CDR3 length: 12 residues. Germline CDR1 SGDLS, CDR2 YYNGEE.